This TCR beta chain appears in the sequencing data of a study of blood T cell repertoires in COVID-19. About the study: Italy, Spain and the United States were the sources of the convalescent and acute COVID-19 samples. Sources were T cells, B-cell-depleted T cells, or PBMCs; the material itself was cDNA or gDNA.

In the authors' workflow: Amplified reference gene primers provided the basis for estimating nucleated cell counts. Sequencing was performed with immunoSEQ multiplex PCR; in TCRdb, only in-frame clones are kept and a portion is missing. The V and J calls and clone size were taken over from that table, and D and trimming were inferred from the DNA. The top ten hold less than 5% of the sample, which has 85,000 to 120,000 clones, about 80% seen once. Germline V gene sequence: CDR1 LGHDT, CDR2 YNNKEL (reference sequence). This CDR3 is built from 15 residues. J lost 6 bases, V lost 6 bases, and 11 bases had no gene match.

The chain joins TRBV3-1 (or the pseudogene TRBV3-2) to TRBJ2-4; 7 bases map to TRBD1. The clonotype originates from a human donor in a cohort sampled during active COVID-19. Input material: peripheral blood. CDR3 sequence: CASSRGGSPGNIQYF. CDR3 DNA: TGTGCCAGCAGTCGAGGGGGCTCCCCTGGAAACATTCAGTACTTC.